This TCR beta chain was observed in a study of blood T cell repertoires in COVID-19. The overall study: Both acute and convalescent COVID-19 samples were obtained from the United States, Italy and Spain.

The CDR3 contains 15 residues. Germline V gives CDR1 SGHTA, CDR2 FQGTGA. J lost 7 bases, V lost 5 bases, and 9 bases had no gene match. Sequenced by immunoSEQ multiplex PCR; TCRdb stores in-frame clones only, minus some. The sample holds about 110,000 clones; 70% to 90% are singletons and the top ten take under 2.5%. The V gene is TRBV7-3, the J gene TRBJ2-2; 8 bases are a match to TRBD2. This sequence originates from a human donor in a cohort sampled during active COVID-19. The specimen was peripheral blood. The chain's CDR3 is CASSQQRERGGELFF. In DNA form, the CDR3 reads TGTGCCAGCAGCCAACAGCGGGAGCGGGGCGGGGAGCTGTTTTTT.